This TCR beta chain was identified during a study of blood T cells in healthy people across ages. A second PCR, run for roughly 6 to 11 cycles, used a sample-barcoded 5' primer plus a J-beta primer mix. TCRdb independently ran MiXCR on the 5' RACE reads; one entry per CDR3 protein. Of more than 650,000 distinct CDR3 sequences detected, about 55% appear once; the ten largest clones hold approximately 40%. Study-level findings and limits: Strongly correlated with naive T cell percentage was TCR beta diversity. Older age coincided with a roughly linear decline in TCR beta diversity per million T cells. Shifts in expanded clonotypes may have been confounded by donor CMV status, which was unknown.

Isolation recovered at least 7 million PBMCs from every sample. This clonotype was counted ten times or more. What it binds is unknown. A junction end diverges from the germline sequence, so it may reflect a read error. The length of the CDR3 is 15 residues. Germline CDR1 is MNHNS and CDR2 is SASEGT. Sequenced material: blood. The source of this sequence is a man older than 75 in good health. V usage is TRBV6-1 and J usage is TRBJ2-3; 9 bases align to TRBD1. Written as DNA, the CDR3 is TGTGCCAGCAGCGAAGGGACAGGGAGTGGGAGATACGCGTATTTT. It is translated as CASSEGTGSGRYAYF.